This T cell receptor (beta chain) was retrieved from a study of graft-versus-host responses after intestinal transplantation. Study-wide background: Uniformly, recipients were administered anti-thymocyte globulin induction with subsequent tacrolimus and steroids for around 3 years. Study outcomes and limitations: The authors found GvH clones in recipient marrow, some appearing first in ileum or blood. Peak levels of circulating GvH clones tracked with early post-transplant HvG declines.

Germline V CDR1 and CDR2: LNHDA, SQIVND (reference sequence). The CDR3 is 13 residues long. Trimming removed 7 bases from V and 2 bases from J, with 11 bases in between. Remarks on this clone: The antigen is unknown.

Method: immunoSEQ multiplex PCR; TCRdb's copy keeps in-frame clones and lacks some. Of 90,000 to 150,000 clones detected, roughly 95% appear once; the ten largest clones hold over 2.5%. The genes are TRBV19 and TRBJ1-2; no firm D call. This specimen was unstimulated CD8+ T cells sorted from spleen or lymph node cells, taken before intestinal transplant. The source of this sequence is a human donor who received an intestinal transplant. CDR3 bases: TGTGCCAGTACCTTCCGGGCCAACTATGGCTACACCTTC. This codes for CASTFRANYGYTF.